Shown below are 26 T cell receptor beta chains from a single sample sequenced in a study of T-cell memory formation after mild COVID-19. MiXCR was run by TCRdb on the 5' RACE reads, yielding one entry per CDR3 protein. Here the sample spans 210,000 or so distinct CDR3 sequences, roughly a tenth being singletons. The sequenced sample consisted of PBMCs or a T cell subset sorted from them (not recorded which). These receptors originate from a man younger than 35 who had mild COVID-19 (a few samples of this study predate the infection). Cell type and time point are not known.

In its sample, this clonotype was seen many times. The chain combines TRBV9 with TRBJ2-5, with D possibly being TRBD2 (7 bases). The CDR3 has 14 residues. Germline CDR1 SGDLS, CDR2 YYNGEE. V was pared by 2 bases and J by 4 bases, with 12 bases between. The CDR3 DNA reads as TGTGCCAGCAGCGTCTCAGGGGAGGGAGAGACCCAGTACTTC. Amino acid sequence: CASSVSGEGETQYF.

This clonotype was detected many times. The chain uses TRBV7-9 and TRBJ2-3; 7 positions agree with TRBD1. CDR1 SEHNR and CDR2 FQNEAQ come from the germline V gene (reference sequence). V lost 5 bases and J lost 10; bases outside the gene matches: 6. The CDR3 is 12 residues long. The CDR3 nucleotides are TGTGCCAGCAGCCCCCGGACAGGCGCGCAGTATTTT. As protein: CASSPRTGAQYF.

This rearrangement joins TRBV5-1 to TRBJ2-1, with TRBD1 as a possible D gene (5 bases). Germline V gene lookup returns CDR1 SGHRS and CDR2 YFSETQ. The CDR3 extends over 14 amino acids. The V and J ends lost 0 bases and 3 bases respectively, with 7 bases between them. This CDR3 is CASSLGQIYNEQFF. DNA for the CDR3: TGCGCCAGCAGCTTGGGACAGATCTACAATGAGCAGTTCTTC.

This clonotype was recorded at least ten times. The genes are TRBV3-1 and TRBJ2-7; a weak D match, TRBD2 (7 bases). CDR3 size: 17 residues. V gave up 4 bases and J gave up 3 bases, with 22 bases separating them. Germline loops: CDR1 LGHDT, CDR2 YNNKEL (reference sequence). The CDR3 is CASSPEIGKGGYYEQYF. CDR3 in DNA: TGTGCCAGCAGCCCCGAGATCGGAAAGGGGGGGTACTACGAGCAGTACTTC.

This clonotype occurred a few times. The rearrangement links TRBV7-9 to TRBJ2-2; the D is unclear. Trimming left V 5 bases short and J 10 bases short, with 8 bases between. From germline, CDR1 is SEHNR and CDR2 FQNEAQ (reference sequence). The CDR3 loop spans 11 amino acids. In nucleotides, the CDR3 is TGTGCCAGCAGCATCTACCAGGAGCTGTTTTTT. Translating gives CASSIYQELFF.

This clonotype was counted a few times. The chain's CDR3 is CSARYAGYANEKLFF. In nucleotides, the CDR3 is TGCAGTGCTAGATACGCAGGGTACGCTAATGAAAAACTGTTTTTT. The V gene is TRBV20-1, the J gene TRBJ1-4, with D maybe TRBD1 (5 bases). Germline V gene sequence: CDR1 DFQATT, CDR2 SNEGSKA (reference sequence). Trimming took 2 bases from V and 3 from J, leaving 13 bases between them. CDR3 length equals 15 residues.

The chain joins TRBV20-1 to TRBJ1-4, with 7 bases matching TRBD1. The CDR3 has 14 residues. CDR1 and CDR2 from the germline V gene are DFQATT and SNEGSKA (reference sequence). V was pared by 1 base and J by 7 bases, with 6 bases of the junction left unmatched. The CDR3 DNA is TGCAGTGCTAGAGGGCCCAGGGGGTTTGAAAAACTGTTTTTT. Translated, it gives CSARGPRGFEKLFF.

This chain uses TRBV7-2 with TRBJ2-7, with D uncertain. The germline CDR1 and CDR2 sequences are SGHTA and FQGNSA. This CDR3 region has 13 residues. Trimming cost V 2 bases and J 7 bases, with 12 bases left between them. The CDR3: CASSLISQSEQYV. The DNA for the CDR3 is TGTGCCAGCAGCTTAATAAGCCAGTCAGAGCAGTACGTC.

The chain combines TRBV6-2 or TRBV6-3 with TRBJ2-2; D ambiguous. Looked up from germline, CDR1 is MNHEY and CDR2 is SVGEGT. The CDR3 sequence is 14 residues long. V was trimmed by 5 bases and J by 3 bases, leaving 10 bases between them. CDR3: CASSPFTYTGELFF. CDR3 DNA sequence: TGTGCCAGCAGTCCCTTCACCTACACCGGGGAGCTGTTTTTT.

At least ten counts were recorded for this clonotype. The rearrangement links TRBV10-1 to TRBJ2-3, with D tentatively TRBD1 or TRBD2 (6 bases each). This CDR3 has 13 residues. Between the trimmed V and J ends, which lost 7 bases and 6 bases, there was a span of 14 bases. Germline V gives CDR1 WNHNN, CDR2 SYGVQD (reference sequence). The CDR3 bases are TGCGCCAGCAAAGGAGGGGGTACGGATACGCAGTATTTT. The encoded protein is CASKGGGTDTQYF.

The chain couples TRBV6-2 or TRBV6-3 to TRBJ2-5; TRBD2 aligns across 14 bases. V lost 6 bases to trimming and J lost 5 bases; unmatched junction nucleotides: 8. CDR3 length: 16 amino acids. Germline CDR1 and CDR2: MNHEY and SVGEGT. CDR3 in amino acids: CASRKGLAGAWETQYF. For the CDR3, the DNA is TGTGCCAGCAGGAAGGGACTAGCGGGGGCATGGGAGACCCAGTACTTC.

This clonotype came up a few times. This chain joins TRBV14 and TRBJ1-5, with 8 bases matching TRBD1. Germline loops: CDR1 SGHDN, CDR2 FVKESK. The CDR3 extends over 14 amino acids. J gave up 8 bases and V 4 bases, and 7 bases lay outside the gene matches. The CDR3 coding sequence is TGTGCCAGCAGCCGTACAGGGGGTTCTGAGCCCCAGCATTTT. Translated: CASSRTGGSEPQHF.

This clonotype was detected a few times. V usage is TRBV9 and J usage is TRBJ2-5; 9 bases are a match to TRBD1. Germline values: CDR1 SGDLS, CDR2 YYNGEE. V lost 1 base and J lost 5; bases outside the gene matches: 6. This CDR3 region has 15 residues. The CDR3 here is CASSVRGQGRETQYF. The DNA of the CDR3 is TGTGCCAGCAGCGTAAGGGGACAGGGCCGGGAGACCCAGTACTTC.

This clonotype has just a few counts. The rearrangement uses TRBV3-1 and TRBJ2-3; 12 bases line up with TRBD2. The germline CDR1 and CDR2 sequences are LGHDT and YNNKEL (reference sequence). V shed 1 base, J shed 6 bases, and the junction held 8 bases outside the gene matches. CDR3 length: 17 amino acids. The CDR3 loop reads CASSQGASGGAGDTQYF. As DNA, the CDR3 is TGTGCCAGCAGCCAAGGTGCTAGCGGGGGGGCAGGGGATACGCAGTATTTT.

In the case of this clonotype: Here the CDR3 omits its conserved ending phenylalanine or tryptophan, so a read error is the likely source. V usage is TRBV20-1 and J usage is TRBJ2-3; unclear D gene. This CDR3 is 11 amino acids long. Germline V gives CDR1 DFQATT, CDR2 SNEGSKA (reference sequence). The V end was cut by 5 bases, the J end by 2 bases, with 5 bases between. The CDR3 reads CSAGYTDTQYY. In nucleotides, the CDR3 is TGCAGTGCTGGGTACACAGATACGCAGTATTAT.

The chain has TRBV12-3 or TRBV12-4 and TRBJ2-4; 9 nucleotides line up with TRBD1. This CDR3 spans 16 amino acids. V dropped 6 bases and J dropped 5; count of bases not matched to a gene: 11. The CDR3 sequence is CASRPGTGRGQNIQYF. The CDR3 nucleotides are TGTGCCAGCAGGCCGGGGACAGGGAGGGGACAAAACATTCAGTACTTC.

CDR3: CASSRDKNYGYTF. CDR3 in DNA: TGTGCCAGCAGTAGGGACAAAAACTATGGCTACACCTTC. This sequence joins TRBV5-4 and TRBJ1-2; weak D call: TRBD1 (6 bases). The CDR3 covers 13 residues. Trimming took off 5 bases at V and 2 bases at J, with 10 bases between the two ends. In germline, CDR1 is SGHNT, CDR2 YYREEE (reference sequence).

The chain links TRBV24-1 to TRBJ2-3; D is undetermined. Germline V CDR1 and CDR2: KGHDR, SFDVKD. V lost 5 bases to trimming and J lost 1 base, with 6 bases between them. The CDR3 is made up of 13 amino acids. CDR3 DNA: TGTGCCACCAGTGCTGGCGGCACAGATACGCAGTATTTT. Amino acid sequence: CATSAGGTDTQYF.

This clonotype has just a few counts. This chain connects TRBV7-2 to TRBJ2-4; no definite D call. This CDR3 has 14 residues. V gave up 5 bases and J gave up 2 bases, with 10 bases separating them. CDR1 and CDR2 (germline): SGHTA, FQGNSA. The CDR3 DNA is TGTGCCAGCAGCCAGGACCCCCCCAAAAACATTCAGTACTTC. It yields the protein CASSQDPPKNIQYF.

The CDR3 bases are TGTGCCAGCAGCCCCACCGGGGAGCTGTTTTTT. Amino acids: CASSPTGELFF. The chain employs TRBV7-9 and TRBJ2-2; D uncertain. Germline CDR1 and CDR2: SEHNR and FQNEAQ (reference sequence). The CDR3 runs 11 residues. Trimming took off 5 bases at V and 4 bases at J, with 2 bases between the two ends.

In DNA form, the CDR3 reads TGTGCCAGCACCCAGAATCGGGGGGAGACCCAGTACTTC. Translated, it gives CASTQNRGETQYF. The chain uses TRBV6-1 and TRBJ2-5, with D tentatively TRBD2 (6 bases). The CDR3 is 13 residues long. The V and J ends lost 7 bases and 5 bases respectively, with 14 bases between them. Germline CDR1 MNHNS, CDR2 SASEGT.

This clonotype was seen only a few times. The V call is TRBV30, the J call TRBJ2-6, with TRBD1 identical over 10 bases. The CDR3 consists of 18 residues. Trimming at V came to 0 bases and at J to 3 bases, leaving 8 bases not matched to a gene. From germline, CDR1 is GTSNPN and CDR2 SVGIG (reference sequence). Here the CDR3 DNA reads TGTGCCTGGAGTGTACCGTCAGGACAGGGGGATGGGGCCAACGTCCTGACTTTC. Translated, it gives CAWSVPSGQGDGANVLTF.

This clonotype was recorded a few times. The chain employs TRBV20-1 and TRBJ2-3; D perhaps matches TRBD2 (5 bases). The germline CDR1 and CDR2 sequences are DFQATT and SNEGSKA (reference sequence). The CDR3 runs to 14 residues. Trimming stripped 2 bases from V and 4 bases from J, with 13 bases between. CDR3 protein: CSARYFLAADTQYF. Written as DNA, the CDR3 is TGCAGTGCTAGATATTTCCTAGCTGCAGATACGCAGTATTTT.

This clonotype has a count of ten or more. The chain joins TRBV7-2 to TRBJ2-7; TRBD2 is a possible D gene (5 bases). The germline V gene encodes CDR1 SGHTA and CDR2 FQGNSA. Trimming stripped 2 bases from V and 4 bases from J, with 9 bases between. The CDR3 contains 13 residues. The CDR3 coding sequence is TGTGCCAGCAGCTTAAGCGGTCGGTACGAGCAGTACGTC. As protein: CASSLSGRYEQYV.

This clonotype was seen a few times. This chain links TRBV3-1 with TRBJ2-5; no firm D call. Deletions cut 5 bases from V and 1 base from J, with 11 bases between. The CDR3 is 14 amino acids. The germline V gene encodes CDR1 LGHDT and CDR2 YNNKEL (reference sequence). For the CDR3, the DNA is TGTGCCAGCAGCTGGAAGCCGGTCCAAGAGACCCAGTACTTC. Translated, it gives CASSWKPVQETQYF.

The CDR3 region has the DNA TGTGCCAGCAGTTACTCGCGGGACAGCAATGAGCAGTTCTTC. Its translation: CASSYSRDSNEQFF. The chain joins TRBV6-5 to TRBJ2-1; possible D gene TRBD1, 7 bases. V was trimmed by 0 bases and J by 6 bases, leaving 9 bases between them. This CDR3 region has 14 residues. The germline gives CDR1 MNHEY, CDR2 SVGAGI.